Sequencing of this T cell receptor (beta chain) was carried out in a study of OX40 agonist ivuxolimab in advanced cancers. Notes on the study in general: Low normalized T-cell clonal expansion was additionally recorded for some nonresponders.

Profiled with immunoSEQ multiplex PCR; TCRdb holds only in-frame clones, not every one. The data hold about 64,000 clones, with roughly 82% observed a single time. Details on this clone: Its target is unknown.

CDR1 and CDR2 (germline): SGDLS, YYNGEE. This CDR3 contains 14 residues. J lost 4 bases, V lost 7 bases, and 3 bases had no gene match. This chain connects TRBV9 to TRBJ2-5; 14 nucleotides match TRBD2. Sequencing was performed on CD4+ or CD8+ T cells sorted from blood, taken in a trial of the OX40 agonist ivuxolimab. The clonotype was recovered from an adult with an advanced solid tumor such as melanoma, head and neck, liver or kidney cancer. The CDR3 sequence: CASGTSGSRETQYF. CDR3 in DNA: TGTGCCAGCGGGACTAGCGGGAGTCGAGAGACCCAGTACTTC.